This TCR beta chain was captured in a study of T cell responses to AZD1222 COVID-19 vaccine. Study information: Analyses pooled second doses at about 4 or about 12 weeks.

The protocol was immunoSEQ multiplex PCR, while the TCRdb copy is restricted to in-frame clones and leaves out a portion. The profile shows 90,000 to 130,000 clones, roughly 84% of them singletons. Concerning this clone itself: Its specificity is unknown.

The ends lost 4 bases at V and 1 base at J; junction bases unmatched: 4. The CDR3 has 15 residues. Germline loops: CDR1 SGHTS, CDR2 YDEGEE. Whole-study results and caveats: Most donors were white British, females outnumbered males, and clonal diversity was possibly underestimated.

V is TRBV5-8 and J is TRBJ2-2; 7 bases map to TRBD1. The sequences come from peripheral blood, collected on day 0 of AZD1222 vaccination. This TCR derives from an adult in good health. CDR3 sequence reads: CASSGGQKNTGELFF. The CDR3 nucleotides read TGTGCCAGCAGCGGGGGACAGAAGAACACCGGGGAGCTGTTTTTT. Supplemented by reference TRBV5-8 and TRBJ2-2, the full variable domain reads EAGVTQSPTHLIKTRGQQATLRCSPISGHTSVYWYQQALGLGLQFLLWYDEGEERNRGNFPPRFSGRQFPNYSSELNVNALELEDSALYLCASSGGQKNTGELFFGEGSRLTVL.